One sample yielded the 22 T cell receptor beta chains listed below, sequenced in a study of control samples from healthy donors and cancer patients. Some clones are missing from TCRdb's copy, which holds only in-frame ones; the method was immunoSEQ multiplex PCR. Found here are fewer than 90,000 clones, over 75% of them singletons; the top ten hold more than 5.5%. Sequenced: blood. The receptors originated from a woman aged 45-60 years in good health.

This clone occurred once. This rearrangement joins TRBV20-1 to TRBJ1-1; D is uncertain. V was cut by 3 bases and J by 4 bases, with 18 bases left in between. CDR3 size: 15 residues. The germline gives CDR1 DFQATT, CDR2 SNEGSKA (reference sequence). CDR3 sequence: CSASSVLVTSTEAFF. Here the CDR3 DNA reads TGCAGTGCTAGTTCCGTCCTCGTCACCAGCACTGAAGCTTTCTTT.

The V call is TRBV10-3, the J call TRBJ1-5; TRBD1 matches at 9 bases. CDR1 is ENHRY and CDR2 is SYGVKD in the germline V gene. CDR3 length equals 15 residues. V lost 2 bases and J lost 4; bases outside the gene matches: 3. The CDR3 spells CAISEPGTGNQPQHF. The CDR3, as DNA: TGTGCCATCAGTGAGCCCGGGACAGGGAATCAGCCCCAGCATTTT.

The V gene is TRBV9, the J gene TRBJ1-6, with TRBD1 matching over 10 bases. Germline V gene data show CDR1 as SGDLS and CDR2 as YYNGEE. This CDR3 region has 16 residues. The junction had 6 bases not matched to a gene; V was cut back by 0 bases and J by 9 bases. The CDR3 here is CASSVEGQGVGSPLHF. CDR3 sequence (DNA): TGTGCCAGCAGCGTAGAAGGACAGGGGGTTGGTTCACCCCTCCACTTT.

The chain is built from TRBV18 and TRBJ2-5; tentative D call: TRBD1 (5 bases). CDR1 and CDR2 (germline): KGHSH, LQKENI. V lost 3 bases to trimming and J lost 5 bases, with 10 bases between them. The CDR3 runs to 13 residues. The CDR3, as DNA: TGTGCCAGCTCACCCCGCAGGGTTGAGACCCAGTACTTC. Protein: CASSPRRVETQYF.

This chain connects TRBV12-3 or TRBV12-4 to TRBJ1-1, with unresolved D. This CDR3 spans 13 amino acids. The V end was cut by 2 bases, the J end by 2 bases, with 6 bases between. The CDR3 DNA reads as TGTGCCAGCAGTTTAAGGTATAACACTGAAGCTTTCTTT. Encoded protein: CASSLRYNTEAFF.

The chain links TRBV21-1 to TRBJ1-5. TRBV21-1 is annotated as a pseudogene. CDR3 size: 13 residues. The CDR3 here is CASSRGSRQPQHF. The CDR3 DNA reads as TGTGCCAGCAGCAGGGGAAGTAGGCAGCCCCAGCATTTT.

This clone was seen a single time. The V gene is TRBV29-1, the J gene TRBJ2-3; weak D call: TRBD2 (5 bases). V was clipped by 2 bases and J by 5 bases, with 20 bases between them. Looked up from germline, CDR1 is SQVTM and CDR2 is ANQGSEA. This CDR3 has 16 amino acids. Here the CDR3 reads CSVEFPSGMVGDTQYF. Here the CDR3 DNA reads TGCAGCGTTGAATTCCCCTCGGGAATGGTGGGAGATACGCAGTATTTT.

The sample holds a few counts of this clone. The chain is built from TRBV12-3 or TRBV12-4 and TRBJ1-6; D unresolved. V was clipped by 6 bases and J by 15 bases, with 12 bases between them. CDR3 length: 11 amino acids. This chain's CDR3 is CASSLREVLHF. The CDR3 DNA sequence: TGTGCCAGCAGCCTTCGCGAGGTCCTCCACTTT.

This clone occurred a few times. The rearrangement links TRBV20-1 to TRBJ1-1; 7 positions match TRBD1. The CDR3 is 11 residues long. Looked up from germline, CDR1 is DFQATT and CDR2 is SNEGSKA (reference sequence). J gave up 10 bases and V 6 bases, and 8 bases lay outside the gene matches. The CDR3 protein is CSAKQGPLAFF. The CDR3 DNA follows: TGCAGTGCCAAACAGGGGCCCTTAGCTTTCTTT.

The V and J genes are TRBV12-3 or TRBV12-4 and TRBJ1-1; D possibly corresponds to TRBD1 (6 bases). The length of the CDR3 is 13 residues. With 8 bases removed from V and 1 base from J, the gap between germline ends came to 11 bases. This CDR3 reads CASVLQGNTEAFF. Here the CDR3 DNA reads TGTGCCAGCGTTCTACAGGGGAACACTGAAGCTTTCTTT.

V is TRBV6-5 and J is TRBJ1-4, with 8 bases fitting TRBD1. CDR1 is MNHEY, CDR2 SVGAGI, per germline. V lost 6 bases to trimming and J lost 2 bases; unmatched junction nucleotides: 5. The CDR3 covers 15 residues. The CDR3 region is CASSVTGGTNEKLFF. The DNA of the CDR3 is TGTGCCAGCAGCGTAACAGGGGGGACTAATGAAAAACTGTTTTTT.

Here the CDR3 DNA reads TGTGCCACCAGTGATTTAGGGCATAGAGGCACCATATATTTT. Residues: CATSDLGHRGTIYF. The chain is built from TRBV24-1 and TRBJ1-3; D is ambiguous. The CDR3 has 14 amino acids. Germline CDR1 KGHDR, CDR2 SFDVKD. The ends were cut back, 1 base at V and 9 bases at J, with 12 bases in the middle.

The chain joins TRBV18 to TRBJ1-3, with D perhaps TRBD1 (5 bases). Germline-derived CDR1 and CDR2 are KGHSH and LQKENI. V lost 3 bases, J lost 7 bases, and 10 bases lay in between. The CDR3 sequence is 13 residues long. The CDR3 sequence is CASSPGGVNTIYF. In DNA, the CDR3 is TGTGCCAGCTCACCCGGAGGGGTGAACACCATATATTTT.

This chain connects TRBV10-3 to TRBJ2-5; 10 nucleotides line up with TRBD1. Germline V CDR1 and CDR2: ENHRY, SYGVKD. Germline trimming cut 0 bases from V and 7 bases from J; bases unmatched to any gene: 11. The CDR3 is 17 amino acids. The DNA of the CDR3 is TGTGCCATCAGTGAGTCTCCGGGACAGGGGATAAAGGGGACCCAGTACTTC. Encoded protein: CAISESPGQGIKGTQYF.

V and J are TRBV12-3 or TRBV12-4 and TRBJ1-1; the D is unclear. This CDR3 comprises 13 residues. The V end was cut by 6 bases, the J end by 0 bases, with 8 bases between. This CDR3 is CASSLAVNTEAFF. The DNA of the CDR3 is TGTGCCAGCAGCCTTGCCGTGAACACTGAAGCTTTCTTT.

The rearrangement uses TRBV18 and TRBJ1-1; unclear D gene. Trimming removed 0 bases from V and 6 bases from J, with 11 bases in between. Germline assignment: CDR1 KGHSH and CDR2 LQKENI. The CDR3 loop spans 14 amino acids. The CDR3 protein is CASSPPENGAEAFF. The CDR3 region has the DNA TGTGCCAGCTCACCACCGGAGAATGGGGCTGAAGCTTTCTTT.

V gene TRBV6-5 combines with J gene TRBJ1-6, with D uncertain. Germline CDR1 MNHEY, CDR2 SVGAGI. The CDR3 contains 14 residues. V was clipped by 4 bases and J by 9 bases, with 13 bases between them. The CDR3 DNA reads TGTGCCAGCAGTTTTCGGACGAACGGTTCACCCCTCCACTTT. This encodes CASSFRTNGSPLHF.

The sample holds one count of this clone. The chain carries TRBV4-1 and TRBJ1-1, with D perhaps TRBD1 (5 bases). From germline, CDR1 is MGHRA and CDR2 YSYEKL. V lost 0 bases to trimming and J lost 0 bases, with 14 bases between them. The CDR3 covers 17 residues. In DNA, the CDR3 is TGCGCCAGCAGCCAAGATCTGAGAGGGACGATGAACACTGAAGCTTTCTTT. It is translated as CASSQDLRGTMNTEAFF.

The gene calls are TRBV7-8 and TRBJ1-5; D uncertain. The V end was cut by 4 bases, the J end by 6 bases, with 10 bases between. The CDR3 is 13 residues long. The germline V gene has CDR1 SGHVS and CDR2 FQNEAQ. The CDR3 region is CASSYSRSQPQHF. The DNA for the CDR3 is TGTGCCAGCAGCTATAGCCGGAGTCAGCCCCAGCATTTT.

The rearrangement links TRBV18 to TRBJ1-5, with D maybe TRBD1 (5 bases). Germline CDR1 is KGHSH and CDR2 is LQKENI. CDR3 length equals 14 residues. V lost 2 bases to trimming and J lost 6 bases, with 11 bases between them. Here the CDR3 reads CASSPARVGQPQHF. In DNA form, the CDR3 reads TGTGCCAGCTCACCAGCCAGGGTGGGTCAGCCCCAGCATTTT.

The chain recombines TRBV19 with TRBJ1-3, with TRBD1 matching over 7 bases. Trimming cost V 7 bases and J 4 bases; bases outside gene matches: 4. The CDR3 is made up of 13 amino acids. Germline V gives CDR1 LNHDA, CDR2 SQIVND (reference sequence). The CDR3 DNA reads TGTGCCAGTAACGACAGGGTGGGAAACACCATATATTTT. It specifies CASNDRVGNTIYF.

CDR3 sequence (DNA): TGCAGCGTAGACGACACTGAAGCTTTCTTT. Its protein is CSVDDTEAFF. J is TRBJ1-1 and V is TRBV29-1; D not resolved. Germline V gene sequence: CDR1 SQVTM, CDR2 ANQGSEA. The V gene lost 6 bases and the J gene lost 3 bases, with 5 bases spanning the gap. The CDR3 has 10 amino acids.